This T cell receptor (beta chain) came from a study of beta chain features in type 1 diabetes. Findings and caveats of the study: Among patients with Type 1 diabetes, TCRB CDR3s were moderately but significantly shorter in every one of the four CD4+ subsets. The cDNA sequencing approach could over-represent high-TCR-expressing cells.

Expressed TCRB transcripts got sequenced, as all isolated RNA was reverse transcribed. Reads from naive, central memory and regulatory T cell samples averaged about 3.9 million. Data came from immunoSEQ multiplex PCR; TCRdb stores just in-frame clones and leaves some out. The repertoire holds under 900,000 clones, with roughly a sixth as singletons. Naive, central memory, regulatory and stem cell-like memory cells within the CD4+ compartment were sorted using CD45RO/CCR7/CD25/CD127/CD95/CD27. To note about this clone: Its antigen is currently unknown.

Germline assignment: CDR1 SQVTM and CDR2 ANQGSEA. The CDR3 covers 13 residues. V gave up 4 bases and J gave up 5 bases; unmatched junction bases: 7. The receptor comes from a woman aged 18-35 years in good health. The specimen sequenced was naive CD4+ T cells from blood. The chain carries TRBV29-1 and TRBJ2-5, with 7 bases fitting TRBD1. CDR3 nucleotides: TGCAGCGTTGTGCTGAGGGGGCGGGAGACCCAGTACTTC. Encoded protein: CSVVLRGRETQYF.